This T cell receptor beta chain was captured by sequencing in a study of blood T cell repertoires in COVID-19. Whole-study context: From the United States, Italy and Spain came samples of acute and convalescent COVID-19.

Here immunoSEQ multiplex PCR was the method, and the copy in TCRdb shows in-frame clones only, minus some. Of roughly 330,000 clones listed, around four fifths are singletons. CDR3 length: 16 residues. Germline CDR1 and CDR2: SGHRS and YFSETQ. V lost 3 bases and J 6 bases, leaving 18 bases between the germline ends. This sequence joins TRBV5-1 and TRBJ2-2, with D possibly TRBD2 on 6 matching bases. Sequencing was done on a sample of peripheral blood. This clonotype was obtained from a woman aged 50 to 60 with acute or convalescent COVID-19. The CDR3 sequence is CASSSNPGLRAGELFF. The CDR3 DNA sequence: TGCGCCAGCAGCTCCAATCCGGGACTGCGGGCCGGGGAGCTGTTTTTT.